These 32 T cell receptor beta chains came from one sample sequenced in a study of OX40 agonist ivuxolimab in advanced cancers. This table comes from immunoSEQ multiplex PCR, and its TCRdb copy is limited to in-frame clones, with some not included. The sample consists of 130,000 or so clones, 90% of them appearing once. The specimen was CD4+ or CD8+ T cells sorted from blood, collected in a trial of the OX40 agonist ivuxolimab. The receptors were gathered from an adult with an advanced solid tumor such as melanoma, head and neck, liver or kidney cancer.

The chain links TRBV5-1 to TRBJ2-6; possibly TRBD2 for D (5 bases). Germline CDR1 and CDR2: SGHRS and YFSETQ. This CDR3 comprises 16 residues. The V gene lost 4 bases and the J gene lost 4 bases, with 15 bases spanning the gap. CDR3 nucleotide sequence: TGCGCCAGCAGCCTGGACGGGGTCTCCGGGGCCAACGTCCTGACTTTC. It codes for CASSLDGVSGANVLTF.

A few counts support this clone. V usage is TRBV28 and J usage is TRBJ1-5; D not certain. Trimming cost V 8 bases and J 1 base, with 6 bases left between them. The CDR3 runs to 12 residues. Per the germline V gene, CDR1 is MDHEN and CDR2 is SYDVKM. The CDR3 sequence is CASLGSNQPQHF. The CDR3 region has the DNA TGTGCCAGCCTGGGGAGCAATCAGCCCCAGCATTTT.

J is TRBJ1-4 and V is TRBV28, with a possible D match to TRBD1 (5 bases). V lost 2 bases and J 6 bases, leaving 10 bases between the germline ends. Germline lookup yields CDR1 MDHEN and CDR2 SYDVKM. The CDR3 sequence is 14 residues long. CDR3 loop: CASSLPGMYEKLFF. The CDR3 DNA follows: TGTGCCAGCAGTTTACCAGGGATGTATGAAAAACTGTTTTTT.

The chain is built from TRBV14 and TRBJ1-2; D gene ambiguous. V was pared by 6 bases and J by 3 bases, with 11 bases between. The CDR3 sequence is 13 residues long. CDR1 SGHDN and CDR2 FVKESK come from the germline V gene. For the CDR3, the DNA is TGTGCCAGCAGTAGTCGGGCGGACTATGGCTACACCTTC. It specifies CASSSRADYGYTF.

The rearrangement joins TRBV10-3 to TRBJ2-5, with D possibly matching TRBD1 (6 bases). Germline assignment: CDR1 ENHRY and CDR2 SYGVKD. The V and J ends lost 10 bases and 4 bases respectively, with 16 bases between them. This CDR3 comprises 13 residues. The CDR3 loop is CANSGTKGETQYF. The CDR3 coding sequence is TGTGCCAACTCCGGGACAAAAGGAGAGACCCAGTACTTC.

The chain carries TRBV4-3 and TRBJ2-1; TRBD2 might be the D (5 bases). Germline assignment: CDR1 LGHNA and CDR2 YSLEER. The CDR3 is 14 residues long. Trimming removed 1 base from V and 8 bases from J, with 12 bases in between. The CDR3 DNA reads TGCGCCAGCAGCCAAGGGCCCGGGGTTGATGAGCAGTTCTTC. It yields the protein CASSQGPGVDEQFF.

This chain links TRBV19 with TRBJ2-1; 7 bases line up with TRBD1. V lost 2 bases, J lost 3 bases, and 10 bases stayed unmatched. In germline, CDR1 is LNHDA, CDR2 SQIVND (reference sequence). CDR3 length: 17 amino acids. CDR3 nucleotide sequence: TGTGCCAGTAGTATAACCTCCGTGACAGGGCACTACAATGAGCAGTTCTTC. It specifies CASSITSVTGHYNEQFF.

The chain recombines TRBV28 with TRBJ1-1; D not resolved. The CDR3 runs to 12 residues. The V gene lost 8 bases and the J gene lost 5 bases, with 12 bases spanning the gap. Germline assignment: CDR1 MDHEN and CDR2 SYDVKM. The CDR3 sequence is CASHPAKTEAFF. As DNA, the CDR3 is TGTGCCAGCCATCCGGCCAAAACTGAAGCTTTCTTT. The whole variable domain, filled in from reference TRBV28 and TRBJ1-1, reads DVKVTQSSRYLVKRTGEKVFLECVQDMDHENMFWYRQDPGLGLRLIYFSYDVKMKEKGDIPEGYSVSREKKERFSLILESASTNQTSMYLCASHPAKTEAFFGQGTRLTVV.

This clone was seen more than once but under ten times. The chain's CDR3 is CATSRDQMLRSWNTEAFF. In DNA form, the CDR3 reads TGTGCCACCAGCAGAGATCAGATGCTAAGATCATGGAACACTGAAGCTTTCTTT. The chain is built from TRBV15 and TRBJ1-1; the D is unclear. V was cut by 0 bases and J by 1 base, with 18 bases left in between. Germline V gives CDR1 LNHNV, CDR2 YYDKDF (reference sequence). The CDR3 spans 18 residues. The complete variable domain, with remaining parts taken from reference TRBV15 and TRBJ1-1, reads DAMVIQNPRYQVTQFGKPVTLSCSQTLNHNVMYWYQQKSSQAPKLLFHYYDKDFNNEADTPDNFQSRRPNTSFCFLDIRSPGLGDTAMYLCATSRDQMLRSWNTEAFFGQGTRLTVV.

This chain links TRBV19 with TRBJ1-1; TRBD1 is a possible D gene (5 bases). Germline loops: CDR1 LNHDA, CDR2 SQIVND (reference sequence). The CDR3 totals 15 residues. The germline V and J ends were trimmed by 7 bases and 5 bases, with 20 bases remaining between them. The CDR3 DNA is TGTGCCAGTACCTTGGGACCTCCCAAGGGGACTGAAGCTTTCTTT. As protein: CASTLGPPKGTEAFF.

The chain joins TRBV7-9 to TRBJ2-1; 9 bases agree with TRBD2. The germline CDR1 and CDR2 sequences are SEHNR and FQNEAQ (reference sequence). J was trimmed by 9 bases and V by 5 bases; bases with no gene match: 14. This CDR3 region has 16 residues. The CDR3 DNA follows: TGTGCCAGCAGCCCCTCGACTAGCGGTTTAAACATTGAGCAGTTCTTC. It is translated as CASSPSTSGLNIEQFF.

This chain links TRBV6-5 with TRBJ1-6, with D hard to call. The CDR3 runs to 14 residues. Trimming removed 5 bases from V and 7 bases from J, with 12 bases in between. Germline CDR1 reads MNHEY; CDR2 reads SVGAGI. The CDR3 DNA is TGTGCCAGCAGTGGCTTAGGGAGGAATTCACCCCTCCACTTT. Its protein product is CASSGLGRNSPLHF.

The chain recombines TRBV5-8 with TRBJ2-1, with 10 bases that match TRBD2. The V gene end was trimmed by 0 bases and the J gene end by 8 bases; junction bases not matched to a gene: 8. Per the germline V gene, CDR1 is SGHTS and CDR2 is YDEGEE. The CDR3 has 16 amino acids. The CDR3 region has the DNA TGTGCCAGCAGCTTGGGTAGCGGGAGGATGGCGGATGAGCAGTTCTTC. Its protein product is CASSLGSGRMADEQFF. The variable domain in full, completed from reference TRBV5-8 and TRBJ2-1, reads EAGVTQSPTHLIKTRGQQATLRCSPISGHTSVYWYQQALGLGLQFLLWYDEGEERNRGNFPPRFSGRQFPNYSSELNVNALELEDSALYLCASSLGSGRMADEQFFGPGTRLTVL.

The CDR3 nucleotides are TGTGCCATCGCTAGGACAACCGGGACCGGGGAGCTGTTTTTT. Translating gives CAIARTTGTGELFF. The chain is built from TRBV2 and TRBJ2-2, with D maybe TRBD1 (5 bases). The CDR3 is made up of 14 amino acids. V was cut by 10 bases and J by 5 bases, with 17 bases left in between. Germline loops: CDR1 SNHLY, CDR2 FYNNEI.

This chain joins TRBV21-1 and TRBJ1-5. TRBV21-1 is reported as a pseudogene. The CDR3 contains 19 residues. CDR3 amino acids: CASSKALGWPLRVNQPQHF. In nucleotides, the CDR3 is TGTGCCAGCAGCAAAGCGCTCGGTTGGCCGCTCCGGGTCAATCAGCCCCAGCATTTT.

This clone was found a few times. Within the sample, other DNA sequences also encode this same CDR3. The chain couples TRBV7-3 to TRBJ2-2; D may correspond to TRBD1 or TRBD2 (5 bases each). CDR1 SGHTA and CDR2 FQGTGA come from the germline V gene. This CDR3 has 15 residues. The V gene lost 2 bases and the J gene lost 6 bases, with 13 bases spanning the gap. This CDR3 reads CASSLAGKEAGELFF. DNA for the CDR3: TGTGCCAGCAGCTTAGCAGGGAAGGAGGCCGGGGAGCTGTTTTTT.

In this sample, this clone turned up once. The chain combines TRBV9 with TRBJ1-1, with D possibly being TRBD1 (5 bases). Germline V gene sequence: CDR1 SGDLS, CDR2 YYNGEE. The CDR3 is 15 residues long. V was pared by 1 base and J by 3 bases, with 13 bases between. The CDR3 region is CASSVIGVGDTEAFF. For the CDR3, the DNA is TGTGCCAGCAGCGTAATTGGGGTAGGGGACACTGAAGCTTTCTTT.

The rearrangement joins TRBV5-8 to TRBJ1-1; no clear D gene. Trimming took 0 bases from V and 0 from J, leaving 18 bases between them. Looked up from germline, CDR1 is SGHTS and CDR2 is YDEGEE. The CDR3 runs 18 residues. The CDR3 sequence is CASSLGRESALVNTEAFF. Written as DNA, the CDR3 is TGTGCCAGCAGCTTGGGGAGGGAATCGGCTCTTGTGAACACTGAAGCTTTCTTT.

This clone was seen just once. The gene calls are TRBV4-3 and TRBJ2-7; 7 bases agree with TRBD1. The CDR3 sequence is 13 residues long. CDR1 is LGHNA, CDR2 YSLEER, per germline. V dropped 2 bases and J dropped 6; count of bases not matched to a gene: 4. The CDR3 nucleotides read TGCGCCAGCAGCCAAACACAGGGGTTCGAGCAGTACTTC. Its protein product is CASSQTQGFEQYF.

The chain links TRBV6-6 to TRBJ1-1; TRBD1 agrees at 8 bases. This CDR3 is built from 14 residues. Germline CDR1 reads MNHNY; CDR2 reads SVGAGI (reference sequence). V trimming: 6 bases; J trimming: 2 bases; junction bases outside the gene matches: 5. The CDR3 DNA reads TGTGCCAGCAGCACCGGGACAGGAAACACTGAAGCTTTCTTT. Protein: CASSTGTGNTEAFF.

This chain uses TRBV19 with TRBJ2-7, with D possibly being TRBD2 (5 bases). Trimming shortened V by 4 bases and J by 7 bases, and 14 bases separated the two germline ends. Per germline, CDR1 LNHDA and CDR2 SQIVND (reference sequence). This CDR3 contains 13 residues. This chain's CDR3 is CASSSGWRGEQYF. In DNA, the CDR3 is TGTGCCAGTAGTAGCGGGTGGAGAGGAGAGCAGTACTTC.

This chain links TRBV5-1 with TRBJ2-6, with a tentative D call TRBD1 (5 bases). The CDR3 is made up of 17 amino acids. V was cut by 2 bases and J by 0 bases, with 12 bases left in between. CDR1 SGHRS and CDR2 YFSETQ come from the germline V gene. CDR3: CASSLGAIYSGANVLTF. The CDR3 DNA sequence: TGCGCCAGCAGCTTAGGGGCAATCTACTCTGGGGCCAACGTCCTGACTTTC.

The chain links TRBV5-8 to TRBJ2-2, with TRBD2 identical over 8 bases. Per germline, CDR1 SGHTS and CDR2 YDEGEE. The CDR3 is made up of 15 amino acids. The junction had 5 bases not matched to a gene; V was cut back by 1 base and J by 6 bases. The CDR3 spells CASSLPGGGSGELFF. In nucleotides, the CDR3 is TGTGCCAGCAGCTTGCCCGGGGGGGGCTCCGGGGAGCTGTTTTTT.

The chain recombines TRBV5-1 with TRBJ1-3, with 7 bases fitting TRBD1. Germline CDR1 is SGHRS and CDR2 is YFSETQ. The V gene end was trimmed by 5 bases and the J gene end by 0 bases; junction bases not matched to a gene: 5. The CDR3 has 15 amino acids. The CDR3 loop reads CASRTGESSGNTIYF. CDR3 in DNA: TGCGCCAGCAGAACAGGGGAGTCCTCTGGAAACACCATATATTTT.

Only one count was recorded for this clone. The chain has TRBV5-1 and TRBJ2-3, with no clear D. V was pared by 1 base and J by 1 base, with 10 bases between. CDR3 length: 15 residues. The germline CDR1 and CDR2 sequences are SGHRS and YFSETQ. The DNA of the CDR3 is TGCGCCAGCAGCTTGACCTCGGGCCGCACAGATACGCAGTATTTT. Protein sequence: CASSLTSGRTDTQYF.

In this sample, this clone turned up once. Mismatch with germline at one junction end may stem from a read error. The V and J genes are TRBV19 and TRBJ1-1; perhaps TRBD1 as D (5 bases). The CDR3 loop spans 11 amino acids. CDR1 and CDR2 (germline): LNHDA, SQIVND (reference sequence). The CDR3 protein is CASSTGRPLLF. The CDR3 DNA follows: TGTGCCAGTAGTACGGGACGCCCCTTGCTCTTT.

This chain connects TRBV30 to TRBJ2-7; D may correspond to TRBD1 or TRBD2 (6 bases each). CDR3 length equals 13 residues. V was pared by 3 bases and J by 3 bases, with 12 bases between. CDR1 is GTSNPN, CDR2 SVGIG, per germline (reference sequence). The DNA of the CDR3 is TGTGCCTGGAGAGTGGGGGGCGTCTACGAGCAGTACTTC. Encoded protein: CAWRVGGVYEQYF.

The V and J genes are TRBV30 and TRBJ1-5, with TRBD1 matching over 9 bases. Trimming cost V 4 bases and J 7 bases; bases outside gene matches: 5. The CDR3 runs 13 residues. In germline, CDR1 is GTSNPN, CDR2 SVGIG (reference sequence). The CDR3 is CAWNRGQGQPQHF. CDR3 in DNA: TGTGCCTGGAACAGGGGGCAAGGGCAGCCCCAGCATTTT.

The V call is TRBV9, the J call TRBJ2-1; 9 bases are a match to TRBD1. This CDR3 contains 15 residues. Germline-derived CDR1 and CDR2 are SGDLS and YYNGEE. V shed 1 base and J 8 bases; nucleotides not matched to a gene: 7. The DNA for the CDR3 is TGTGCCAGCAGCGTATCCGGGACAGGGTACTATGAGCAGTTCTTC. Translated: CASSVSGTGYYEQFF.

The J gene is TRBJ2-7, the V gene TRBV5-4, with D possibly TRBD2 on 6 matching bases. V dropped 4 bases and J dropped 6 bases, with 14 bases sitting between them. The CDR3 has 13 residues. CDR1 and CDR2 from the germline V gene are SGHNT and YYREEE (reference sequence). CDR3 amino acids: CASSPWGAGEQYF. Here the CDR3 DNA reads TGTGCCAGCAGCCCATGGGGAGCGGGCGAGCAGTACTTC.

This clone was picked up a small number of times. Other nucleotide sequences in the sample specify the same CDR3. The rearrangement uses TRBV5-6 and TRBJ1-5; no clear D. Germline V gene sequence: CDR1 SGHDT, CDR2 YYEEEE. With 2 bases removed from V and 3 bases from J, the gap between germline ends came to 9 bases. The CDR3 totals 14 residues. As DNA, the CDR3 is TGTGCCAGCAGCTTTTGGCAGATCAATCAGCCCCAGCATTTT. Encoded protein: CASSFWQINQPQHF.

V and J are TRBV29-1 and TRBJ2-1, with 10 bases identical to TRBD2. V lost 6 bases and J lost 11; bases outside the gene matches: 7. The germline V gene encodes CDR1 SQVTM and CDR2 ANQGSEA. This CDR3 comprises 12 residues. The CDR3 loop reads CSVATSGYQQFF. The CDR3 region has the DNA TGCAGCGTCGCGACTAGCGGGTATCAGCAGTTCTTC.